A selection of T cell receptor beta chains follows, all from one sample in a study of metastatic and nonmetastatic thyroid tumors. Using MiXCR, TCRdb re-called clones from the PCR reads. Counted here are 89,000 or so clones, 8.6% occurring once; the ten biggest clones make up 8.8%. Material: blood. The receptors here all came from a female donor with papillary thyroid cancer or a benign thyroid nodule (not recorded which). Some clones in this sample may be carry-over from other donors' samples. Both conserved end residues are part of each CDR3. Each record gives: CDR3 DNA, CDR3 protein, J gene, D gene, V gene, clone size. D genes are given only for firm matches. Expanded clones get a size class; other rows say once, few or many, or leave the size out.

DNA: TGTGCCAGCAGTGACTCAGGAGACTCCTACAATGAGCAGTTCTTC
CDR3: CASSDSGDSYNEQFF
J: TRBJ2-1
D: NA
V: TRBV6-4
size: medium-sized

DNA: TGTGCCAGCAGCCCCCCAGGGGACGCAACTAATGAAAAACTGTTTTTT
CDR3: CASSPPGDATNEKLFF
J: TRBJ1-4
D: NA
V: TRBV2
size: many

DNA: TGTGCCAGCAGTTACGGGAGCTCCTACAATGAGCAGTTCTTC
CDR3: CASSYGSSYNEQFF
J: TRBJ2-1
D: NA
V: TRBV6-2/TRBV6-3
size: many

DNA: TGTGCCAGCAGCTCCCTCGGGCGCAGCTCCTACGAGCAGTACTTC
CDR3: CASSSLGRSSYEQYF
J: TRBJ2-7
D: NA
V: TRBV7-2
size: once

DNA: TGTGCCTGGGACAGATTCACAGATACGCAGTATTTT
CDR3: CAWDRFTDTQYF
J: TRBJ2-3
D: NA
V: TRBV30
size: many

DNA: TGTGCCAGCAGTTACTCGGGCCCCCAGAGCAACTATGGCTACACCTTC
CDR3: CASSYSGPQSNYGYTF
J: TRBJ1-2
D: NA
V: TRBV6-6
size: few

DNA: TGTGCCAGCAGCTTAGCCGGGACAGTCTTCTACGAGCAGTACTTC
CDR3: CASSLAGTVFYEQYF
J: TRBJ2-7
D: TRBD1
V: TRBV13
size: many

DNA: TGCAGCGTTGAGGCGGGGGAGGGTGGTCAGCCCCAGCATTTT
CDR3: CSVEAGEGGQPQHF
J: TRBJ1-5
D: NA
V: TRBV29-1
size: many

DNA: TGTGCCAGCAGTTTAGCTAGCGGACTAGCTACGCAGTATTTT
CDR3: CASSLASGLATQYF
J: TRBJ2-3
D: TRBD2
V: TRBV12-3/TRBV12-4
size: few

DNA: TGCGCCAGCAGCTTGGGACTAGCGGGGGAGTACCAAGAGACCCAGTACTTC
CDR3: CASSLGLAGEYQETQYF
J: TRBJ2-5
D: TRBD2
V: TRBV5-1
size: many

DNA: TGCAGTGCTAGTACCGGGGAGAAGACAGATACGCAGTATTTT
CDR3: CSASTGEKTDTQYF
J: TRBJ2-3
D: NA
V: TRBV20-1
size: many

DNA: TGTGCCAGCAGTTACCGAGGGGACACCCCCTACGAGCAGTACTTC
CDR3: CASSYRGDTPYEQYF
J: TRBJ2-7
D: NA
V: TRBV6-6
size: many

DNA: TGTGCCAGCAGCTTACGTGAGGGATACGAGCAGTACTTC
CDR3: CASSLREGYEQYF
J: TRBJ2-7
D: NA
V: TRBV11-3
size: many

DNA: TGTGCCAGCAGCTACGGGGTAAATTACAATGAGCAGTTCTTC
CDR3: CASSYGVNYNEQFF
J: TRBJ2-1
D: NA
V: TRBV5-6
size: many

DNA: TGTGCCAGCAGTTTAGGGGGCGCGTCCTACGAGCAGTACTTC
CDR3: CASSLGGASYEQYF
J: TRBJ2-7
D: TRBD1
V: TRBV6-1
size: many

DNA: TGCGCCAGCAGCCGGCAGGGACAGGCCCAAGAGACCCAGTACTTC
CDR3: CASSRQGQAQETQYF
J: TRBJ2-5
D: TRBD1
V: TRBV4-1
size: many

DNA: TGCAGCTACCTGACAGGGATGCTGAACACTGAAGCTTTCTTT
CDR3: CSYLTGMLNTEAFF
J: TRBJ1-1
D: TRBD1
V: TRBV29-1
size: many

DNA: TGTGCCAGCAGTTTATCTGGGCCCCAGCATTTT
CDR3: CASSLSGPQHF
J: TRBJ1-5
D: NA
V: TRBV12-3/TRBV12-4
size: many

DNA: TGTGCCTGGGCTTGGGGACGCACAGATACGCAGTATTTT
CDR3: CAWAWGRTDTQYF
J: TRBJ2-3
D: NA
V: TRBV30
size: NA

DNA: TGTGCCAGTAGTAACAGGGCCACTGAAGCTTTCTTT
CDR3: CASSNRATEAFF
J: TRBJ1-1
D: NA
V: TRBV19
size: many

DNA: TGTGCCAGCAGCGAATGGGACAGCAATCAGCCCCAGCATTTT
CDR3: CASSEWDSNQPQHF
J: TRBJ1-5
D: NA
V: TRBV28
size: NA

DNA: TGTGCCAGCAAAATCGACCGACACGAGCAGTACTTC
CDR3: CASKIDRHEQYF
J: TRBJ2-7
D: NA
V: TRBV2
size: many

DNA: TGTGCCAGTAGTATCCCAGCCCCGACAGGGGGCGCGGAGACCCAGTACTTC
CDR3: CASSIPAPTGGAETQYF
J: TRBJ2-5
D: TRBD1
V: TRBV19
size: NA

DNA: TGTGCCAGCAGCGCCCCCGGGACAGAAAATGAGCAGTTCTTC
CDR3: CASSAPGTENEQFF
J: TRBJ2-1
D: TRBD1
V: TRBV9
size: many

DNA: TGCGCCAGCACTACACAGGAGAACACTGAAGCTTTCTTT
CDR3: CASTTQENTEAFF
J: TRBJ1-1
D: NA
V: TRBV5-1
size: few

DNA: TGTGCCATCAGCCCCCCGGGATGCATTGAAGCTTTCTTT
CDR3: CAISPPGCIEAFF
J: TRBJ1-1
D: NA
V: TRBV3-1
size: NA

DNA: TGTGCCAGCAGACCAGCGGGACAGGGTGGTCTTACCGGGGAGCTGTTTTTT
CDR3: CASRPAGQGGLTGELFF
J: TRBJ2-2
D: TRBD1
V: TRBV6-1
size: many

DNA: TGTGCCAGCAGTTATGTTTTATGGTATAAGCCGTCTAACTCGAACACTGAAGCTTTCTTT
CDR3: CASSYVLWYKPSNSNTEAFF
J: TRBJ1-1
D: NA
V: TRBV6-9
size: NA

DNA: TGTGCCAGCAGTCCGGGACAGGGGGGCGTCTATGGCTACACCTTC
CDR3: CASSPGQGGVYGYTF
J: TRBJ1-2
D: TRBD1
V: TRBV27
size: many

DNA: TGTGCCAGCAGCGTAGGAGGGGGCTTCTTGAATGAGCAGTTCTTC
CDR3: CASSVGGGFLNEQFF
J: TRBJ2-1
D: TRBD1
V: TRBV9
size: many

DNA: TGTGCCAGCAGTTATTTTGACAGCGCCTCTGGAAACACCATATATTTT
CDR3: CASSYFDSASGNTIYF
J: TRBJ1-3
D: NA
V: TRBV6-6
size: many

DNA: TGTGCCAGTAGTATCTCTTGGACAGGCCAAGAGACCCAGTACTTC
CDR3: CASSISWTGQETQYF
J: TRBJ2-5
D: TRBD1
V: TRBV19
size: NA

DNA: TGCGCCAGCAGCTTACAGGGTCCTTTCTACAATGAGCAGTTCTTC
CDR3: CASSLQGPFYNEQFF
J: TRBJ2-1
D: NA
V: TRBV5-1
size: many

DNA: TGTGCCAGCAAGGCGGGGATCTATGGCTACACCTTC
CDR3: CASKAGIYGYTF
J: TRBJ1-2
D: NA
V: TRBV28
size: many

DNA: TGTGCCTGGAAAGGACAGGCCTATAATTCACCCCTCCACTTT
CDR3: CAWKGQAYNSPLHF
J: TRBJ1-6
D: TRBD1
V: TRBV30
size: few

DNA: TGTGCCAGCAGCCACCAGAGGGGAGGCATTGGAGATACGCAGTATTTT
CDR3: CASSHQRGGIGDTQYF
J: TRBJ2-3
D: NA
V: TRBV14
size: few

DNA: TGCAGTGCTAAGACCATCGGGACAGCCGGAAACACCATATATTTT
CDR3: CSAKTIGTAGNTIYF
J: TRBJ1-3
D: TRBD1
V: TRBV20-1
size: many

DNA: TGCAGTGCTAGAGGACTAGCGGGGGGAATGCTAGAGACCCAGTACTTC
CDR3: CSARGLAGGMLETQYF
J: TRBJ2-5
D: TRBD2
V: TRBV20-1
size: many

DNA: TGTGCCAGCAGTTATTCCAGGTCCACCTGGGAGCTGTTTTTT
CDR3: CASSYSRSTWELFF
J: TRBJ2-2
D: NA
V: TRBV6-5
size: NA

DNA: TGTGCCAGCAGTCGGCAGGCCCAAGCTCGTGACTTC
CDR3: CASSRQAQARDF
J: TRBJ2-7
D: NA
V: TRBV2
size: many

DNA: TGTGCCTGGAGTGTGGCGGGACTATCGGGGACCACAGATACGCAGTATTTT
CDR3: CAWSVAGLSGTTDTQYF
J: TRBJ2-3
D: TRBD2
V: TRBV30
size: NA

DNA: TGCAGTGCTGGTACCGGGACAGGGTCCTTAAATTCACCCCTCCACTTT
CDR3: CSAGTGTGSLNSPLHF
J: TRBJ1-6
D: TRBD1
V: TRBV20-1
size: NA

DNA: TGTGCCAGCAGCGTAGAGGGTTGGGACACTGAAGCTTTCTTT
CDR3: CASSVEGWDTEAFF
J: TRBJ1-1
D: NA
V: TRBV9
size: many

DNA: TGTGCCAGCAGTCCCTATAGGACAGGGTATAATGAAAAACTGTTTTTT
CDR3: CASSPYRTGYNEKLFF
J: TRBJ1-4
D: TRBD1
V: TRBV28
size: few

DNA: TGCAGTGCTACTAGGAGGTACGAGCAGTACTTC
CDR3: CSATRRYEQYF
J: TRBJ2-7
D: NA
V: TRBV20-1
size: few

DNA: TGTGCCTGGAGTCGGGGCGGGGGCCTCCTCTACGAGCAGTACTTC
CDR3: CAWSRGGGLLYEQYF
J: TRBJ2-7
D: NA
V: TRBV30
size: few

DNA: TGTGCCACCAGCTCAAGTACACAGGAGGTAGAGACCCAGTACTTC
CDR3: CATSSSTQEVETQYF
J: TRBJ2-5
D: NA
V: TRBV15
size: many

DNA: TGTGCCTTCCAGGGGTTACAAGAGACCCAGTACTTC
CDR3: CAFQGLQETQYF
J: TRBJ2-5
D: NA
V: TRBV30
size: many

DNA: TGTGCCAGTGAGGGCCTAGCGGGACGTAATGAGCAGTTCTTC
CDR3: CASEGLAGRNEQFF
J: TRBJ2-1
D: TRBD2
V: TRBV19
size: many

DNA: TGTGCCATCAGTCCAGGGGACAGACCCTATGGCTACACCTTC
CDR3: CAISPGDRPYGYTF
J: TRBJ1-2
D: TRBD1
V: TRBV10-3
size: few

DNA: TGCAGTGCTTGGGACAGCCGGCTTAACTACGAGCAGTACTTC
CDR3: CSAWDSRLNYEQYF
J: TRBJ2-7
D: TRBD1
V: TRBV20-1
size: many

DNA: TGTGCCAGCAGTTTAGAACAGGGGGTGGCAGAGACCCAGTACTTC
CDR3: CASSLEQGVAETQYF
J: TRBJ2-5
D: TRBD1
V: TRBV12-3/TRBV12-4
size: many

DNA: TGTGCCAGCAGTATCGACAGCTCCTATAATTCACCCCTCCACTTT
CDR3: CASSIDSSYNSPLHF
J: TRBJ1-6
D: NA
V: TRBV27
size: NA

DNA: TGTGCCAGCAGCTCAGGGACGGGGTACGAGCAGTACTTC
CDR3: CASSSGTGYEQYF
J: TRBJ2-7
D: NA
V: TRBV7-2
size: many

DNA: TGTGCCAGCAGTTCCGGGGCCTATAATTCACCCCTCCACTTT
CDR3: CASSSGAYNSPLHF
J: TRBJ1-6
D: NA
V: TRBV27
size: NA

DNA: TGTGCCAGCAGTTACTCGGGGGACTACAATGAGCAGTTCTTC
CDR3: CASSYSGDYNEQFF
J: TRBJ2-1
D: NA
V: TRBV6-2/TRBV6-3
size: many

DNA: TGTGCCAGCACCCGAAGGCTAGCGGGGATCTACGAGCAGTACTTC
CDR3: CASTRRLAGIYEQYF
J: TRBJ2-7
D: TRBD2
V: TRBV28
size: many

DNA: TGTGCCAGCAGTGAATCTCTGGGGGGATATAATTCACCCCTCCACTTT
CDR3: CASSESLGGYNSPLHF
J: TRBJ1-6
D: NA
V: TRBV2
size: NA

DNA: TGCAGTGCCCCTAACGACAGGGCCAAAAACATTCAGTACTTC
CDR3: CSAPNDRAKNIQYF
J: TRBJ2-4
D: NA
V: TRBV20-1
size: many

DNA: TGCGCCAGCATGGGACTATCCGGTGAGCAGTTCTTC
CDR3: CASMGLSGEQFF
J: TRBJ2-1
D: TRBD2
V: TRBV4-1
size: many